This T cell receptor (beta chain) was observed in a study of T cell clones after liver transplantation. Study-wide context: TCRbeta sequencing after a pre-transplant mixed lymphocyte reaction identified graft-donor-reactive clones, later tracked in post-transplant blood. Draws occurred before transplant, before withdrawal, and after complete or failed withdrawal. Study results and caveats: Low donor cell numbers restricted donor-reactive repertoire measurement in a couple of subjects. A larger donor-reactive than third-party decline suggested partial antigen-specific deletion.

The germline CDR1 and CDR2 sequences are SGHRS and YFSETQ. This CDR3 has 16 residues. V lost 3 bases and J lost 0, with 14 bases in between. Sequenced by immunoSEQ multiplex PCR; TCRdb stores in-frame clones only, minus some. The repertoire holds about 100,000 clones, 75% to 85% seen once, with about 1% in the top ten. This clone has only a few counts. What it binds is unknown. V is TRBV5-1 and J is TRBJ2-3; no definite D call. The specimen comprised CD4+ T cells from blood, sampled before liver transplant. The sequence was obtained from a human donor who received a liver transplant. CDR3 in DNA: TGCGCCAGCAGCTCCGACGGCCGCCGGAGCACAGATACGCAGTATTTT. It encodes CASSSDGRRSTDTQYF.